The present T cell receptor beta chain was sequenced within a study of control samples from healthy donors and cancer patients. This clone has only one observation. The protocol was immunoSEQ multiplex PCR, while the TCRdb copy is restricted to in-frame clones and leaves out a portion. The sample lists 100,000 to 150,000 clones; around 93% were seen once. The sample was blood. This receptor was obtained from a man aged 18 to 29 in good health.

In nucleotides, the CDR3 is TGTGCCAGCAGATCTGGACAGTCCTCTGGAAACACCATATATTTT. Amino acids: CASRSGQSSGNTIYF. The genes are TRBV6-5 and TRBJ1-3, with D tentatively TRBD1 (6 bases). The CDR3 has 15 residues. Germline assignment: CDR1 MNHEY and CDR2 SVGAGI. V dropped 6 bases and J dropped 0 bases, with 12 bases sitting between them.